This section outlines one T cell receptor (beta chain) sequence together with its context. Its recognized antigen is unknown. Per-base qualities were not stored, and no clone one base away is much larger. This sample is drawn from a study of control samples from healthy donors and cancer patients (dated by TCRdb to 2020 to 2021). From its cysteine to its phenylalanine, the CDR3 spans 10 amino acids. The kept DNA is CDR3 alone, 30 bases in frame from the first base. At the junction V is shortened by 4 bases and J by 6 bases, with 3 bases in between. The library was produced with the immunoSEQ multiplex PCR assay. Imported from immuneACCESS, the table was reduced by TCRdb to in-frame sequences with V and J called. These copies leave out some clones; in studies compared against another copy, an unresolved V gene accounts for under half, and the cause of the remainder is not known. This sample lists tens of thousands of clones; about 81% were detected once. 38% of the sample is in the top ten clones.

The rearranged chain carries TRBV12-3 or TRBV12-4 and TRBJ1-2; the D gene lacks a confident call. Sequencing was carried out using PBMCs. This receptor was taken from a man between 65 and 80 years old with lung cancer. The DNA sequence is TGTGCCAGCAGTTCCCATGGCTACACCTTC. Protein translation: CASSSHGYTF.